A single sample gave rise to the 12 T cell receptor beta chains below, sequenced in a study of blood T cell repertoires in COVID-19. Clones were sequenced by immunoSEQ multiplex PCR, and TCRdb holds only the in-frame ones, with some missing. The data contain under 95,000 clones, roughly 86% of them singletons. Sequenced sample: peripheral blood. The receptors were sampled from a man aged 40-55 years with acute or convalescent COVID-19.

The chain carries TRBV5-1 and TRBJ2-1; D gene ambiguous. The ends were cut back, 2 bases at V and 4 bases at J, with 13 bases in the middle. The CDR3 contains 15 residues. Germline V gives CDR1 SGHRS, CDR2 YFSETQ. CDR3 in DNA: TGCGCCAGCAGCTTAAACCGAGCGAGATACAATGAGCAGTTCTTC. Translated: CASSLNRARYNEQFF.

V gene TRBV19 combines with J gene TRBJ2-5, with 13 bases lining up with TRBD2. With V trimmed by 8 bases and J by 13 bases, 16 bases remained unmatched. The CDR3 is made up of 15 amino acids. Germline lookup yields CDR1 LNHDA and CDR2 SQIVND (reference sequence). CDR3 loop: CASCSSGTSGDIWYF. CDR3 DNA: TGTGCCAGTTGTTCCTCGGGGACTAGCGGGGATATATGGTACTTC. Full variable domain (rest looked up from reference TRBV19 and TRBJ2-5): DGGITQSPKYLFRKEGQNVTLSCEQNLNHDAMYWYRQDPGQGLRLIYYSQIVNDFQKGDIAEGYSVSREKKESFPLTVTSAQKNPTAFYLCASCSSGTSGDIWYFGPGTRLLVL.

CDR3: CASSYSGNNYGYTF. The CDR3 nucleotides are TGTGCCAGCAGTTATTCCGGGAACAACTATGGCTACACCTTC. The V gene is TRBV6-5, the J gene TRBJ1-2; D not resolved. The CDR3 extends over 14 amino acids. Germline V gives CDR1 MNHEY, CDR2 SVGAGI. The V and J ends lost 3 bases and 2 bases respectively, with 10 bases between them.

The rearrangement joins TRBV6-2 or TRBV6-3 to TRBJ2-3, with D possibly TRBD1 on 6 matching bases. V lost 5 bases to trimming and J lost 3 bases, with 15 bases between them. The CDR3 is 15 residues long. CDR1 MNHEY and CDR2 SVGEGT come from the germline V gene. For the CDR3, the DNA is TGTGCCAGCAGTGCGCCCTCCAGGGGTACAGATACGCAGTATTTT. Its translation: CASSAPSRGTDTQYF.

This chain connects TRBV19 to TRBJ2-1; D may be TRBD1 (6 bases). Germline CDR1 reads LNHDA; CDR2 reads SQIVND (reference sequence). The ends were cut back, 4 bases at V and 4 bases at J, with 11 bases in the middle. The CDR3 runs to 14 residues. CDR3 sequence reads: CASSRQGTYNEQFF. The CDR3 DNA reads as TGTGCCAGTAGTAGGCAGGGGACATACAATGAGCAGTTCTTC.

The V gene is TRBV12-3 or TRBV12-4, the J gene TRBJ1-5, with D tentatively TRBD1 (6 bases). V gave up 4 bases and J gave up 6 bases, with 10 bases separating them. The CDR3 is 13 residues long. CDR3 sequence: CASSSDRSQPQHF. The CDR3 nucleotides read TGTGCCAGCAGTTCTGACAGGAGTCAGCCCCAGCATTTT.

The chain is built from TRBV5-1 and TRBJ2-6, with a tentative D call TRBD1 (5 bases). The CDR3 is 19 amino acids. V lost 0 bases and J lost 0, with 16 bases in between. The germline CDR1 and CDR2 sequences are SGHRS and YFSETQ. The DNA for the CDR3 is TGCGCCAGCAGCTTGGAAGGAGACAGCCTTTACTCTGGGGCCAACGTCCTGACTTTC. Translating it yields CASSLEGDSLYSGANVLTF.

The genes are TRBV21-1 and TRBJ1-1; the table's D gene call, TRBD1, was not cross checked with the DNA. TRBV21-1 counts as a pseudogene. This CDR3 is built from 17 residues. CDR3 sequence (DNA): TGTGCCAGCAGCAAACGACAGGGGGGTTATTGGAACACTGAAGTTTTCTTT. This sequence encodes CASSKRQGGYWNTEVFF.

The chain employs TRBV3-1 (or the pseudogene TRBV3-2) and TRBJ2-5, with D maybe TRBD1 (5 bases). The CDR3 length is 12 residues. CDR1 and CDR2 from the germline V gene are LGHDT and YNNKEL (reference sequence). With 3 bases removed from V and 6 bases from J, the gap between germline ends came to 8 bases. The CDR3 region has the DNA TGTGCCAGCAGCCACTCAGGGAAGACCCAGTACTTC. It encodes CASSHSGKTQYF.

This sequence joins TRBV19 and TRBJ1-1, with TRBD1 identical over 10 bases. The CDR3 is 15 amino acids. Germline CDR1 is LNHDA and CDR2 is SQIVND (reference sequence). Losses at the gene ends were 8 bases for V and 2 bases for J; bases not matched to a gene: 8. CDR3 residues: CASSRTGGVNTEAFF. The CDR3 coding sequence is TGTGCCAGTTCCCGGACAGGGGGAGTAAACACTGAAGCTTTCTTT.

The chain recombines TRBV3-1 (or the pseudogene TRBV3-2) with TRBJ1-1, with D tentatively TRBD1 (5 bases). This CDR3 comprises 15 residues. V lost 4 bases to trimming and J lost 2 bases, with 14 bases between them. Germline V lookup: CDR1 LGHDT, CDR2 YNNKEL (reference sequence). The CDR3 reads CASSPLSTGNTEAFF. DNA of the CDR3: TGTGCCAGCAGCCCCCTTTCAACAGGAAACACTGAAGCTTTCTTT.

The chain couples TRBV4-3 to TRBJ1-6, with 9 bases lining up with TRBD1. The CDR3 runs 18 residues. V was clipped by 1 base and J by 9 bases; unmatched bases: 13. Looked up from germline, CDR1 is LGHNA and CDR2 is YSLEER. CDR3: CASSQGPRRTGAISPLHF. As DNA, the CDR3 is TGCGCCAGCAGCCAAGGCCCCCGCCGGACAGGGGCAATTTCACCCCTCCACTTT.